This record covers a single T cell receptor beta chain. Its antigen is unidentified. This sample was taken from a study of T-cell reconstitution after alpha-beta-depleted transplantation in children. It was with unique molecular identifiers that the TCRbeta library was prepared. MiXCR was run by TCRdb on the PCR reads, yielding one entry per CDR3 protein. Among hundreds of thousands of distinct CDR3 sequences listed, over 10% were seen once. This CDR3 is 17 amino acids long. V shed 4 bases and J 4 bases; nucleotides not matched to a gene: 11. Study observations and caveats: Several hundred expanded graft clones reportedly were the source of alpha-beta T cells about two months after transplant. Newly produced T cells mostly accounted for T-cell counts and diversity one year post-transplant.

The chain combines TRBV12-3 or TRBV12-4 with TRBJ1-5; 9 bases line up with TRBD1. The TCR originated in a male patient between 5 and 17 years old who had a stem cell transplant for acute myeloid leukemia, so the T cells may come from the graft donor. This sample comprised PBMCs, mostly from graft donor cells, obtained 360 days after TCRalphabeta/CD19-depleted stem cell transplant. CDR3 protein: CASSSLRDRERNQPQHF. In DNA form, the CDR3 reads TGTGCCAGCAGTTCCCTCCGGGACAGGGAACGGAATCAGCCCCAGCATTTT.